This TCR beta chain is from a study of blood T cell repertoires in COVID-19. Looking at the study overall: Researchers got acute and convalescent COVID-19 samples from the United States, Italy and Spain. PBMCs, B-cell-depleted T cells, or T cells were the source of the cDNA or gDNA that made up the material.

In the original workflow: Reference gene primers were amplified, and this amplification served to estimate nucleated cell counts. Profiled with immunoSEQ multiplex PCR; TCRdb holds only in-frame clones, not every one. The V and J calls and clone size come from that table; D and trimming were worked out from the DNA. The data show about 160,000 clones, more than 80% seen once. This clone was observed many times. Enrollment of patients from Seattle took place during active infection, with longitudinal follow-up. CDR3 length: 15 residues. Germline V lookup: CDR1 MNHEY, CDR2 SVGAGI. Deletions cut 0 bases from V and 1 base from J, with 9 bases between.

Sequencing was done on a sample of peripheral blood. This TCR came from a man younger than 30 with COVID-19, enrolled during active disease. V usage is TRBV6-5 and J usage is TRBJ2-5, with a tentative D call TRBD2 (5 bases). The CDR3 nucleotides are TGTGCCAGCAGTTACTCCAGCGGAATCCAAGAGACCCAGTACTTC. It codes for CASSYSSGIQETQYF.